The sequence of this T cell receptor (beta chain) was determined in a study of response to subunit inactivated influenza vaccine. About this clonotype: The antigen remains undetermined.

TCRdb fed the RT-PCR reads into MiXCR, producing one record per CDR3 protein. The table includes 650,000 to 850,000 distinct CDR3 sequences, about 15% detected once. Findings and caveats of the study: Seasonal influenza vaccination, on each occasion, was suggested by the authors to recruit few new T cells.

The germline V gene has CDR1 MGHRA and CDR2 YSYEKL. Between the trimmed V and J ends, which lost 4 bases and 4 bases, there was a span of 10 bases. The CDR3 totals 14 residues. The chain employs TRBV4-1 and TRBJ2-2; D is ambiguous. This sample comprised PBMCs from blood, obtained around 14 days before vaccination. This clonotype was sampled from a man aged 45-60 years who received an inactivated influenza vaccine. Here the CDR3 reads CASSPLVRTGELFF. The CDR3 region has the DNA TGCGCCAGCAGCCCCCTTGTACGCACCGGGGAGCTGTTTTTT.